The 19 T cell receptor beta chains presented below share a single source sample, sequenced in a study of cytomegalovirus exposure and HLA in healthy donors. Researchers ran the PCR with 60 Vbeta and 13 Jbeta primers. Clones were sequenced by immunoSEQ multiplex PCR, and TCRdb holds only the in-frame ones, with some missing. The sample has tens of thousands of clones; 81% are singletons. Specimen: PBMCs. These receptors came from a man aged 45 to 65 in good health and CMV-seronegative.

This clone was seen more than once but under ten times. This chain connects TRBV4-3 to TRBJ2-1; 11 positions agree with TRBD2. The CDR3 consists of 20 residues. V trimming: 0 bases; J trimming: 4 bases; junction bases outside the gene matches: 14. Germline V gene data show CDR1 as LGHNA and CDR2 as YSLEER. The CDR3 reads CASSQEMTSGNARPYNEQFF. Written as DNA, the CDR3 is TGCGCCAGCAGCCAAGAAATGACTAGCGGGAACGCTCGACCTTACAATGAGCAGTTCTTC.

The chain uses TRBV5-4 and TRBJ2-2; no reliable D call. The germline gives CDR1 SGHNT, CDR2 YYREEE (reference sequence). The V end was cut by 0 bases, the J end by 1 base, with 4 bases between. The CDR3 has 14 amino acids. The CDR3 coding sequence is TGTGCCAGCAGCTTGGTCCAGAACACCGGGGAGCTGTTTTTT. Translating it yields CASSLVQNTGELFF.

The chain links TRBV28 to TRBJ2-1; 11 bases are shared with TRBD2. V dropped 6 bases and J dropped 3; count of bases not matched to a gene: 1. Germline CDR1 MDHEN, CDR2 SYDVKM. The CDR3 is made up of 14 amino acids. The CDR3, as DNA: TGTGCCAGCAGACTAGCGGGAGTCTACAATGAGCAGTTCTTC. This translates into CASRLAGVYNEQFF.

This clone was observed a few times. The chain has TRBV6-1 and TRBJ2-7; a weak D match, TRBD1 (6 bases). Germline values: CDR1 MNHNS, CDR2 SASEGT. The CDR3 has 13 residues. V was trimmed by 4 bases and J by 4 bases, leaving 11 bases between them. The CDR3 reads CASSAGGGYEQYF. CDR3 bases: TGTGCCAGCAGTGCTGGGGGCGGTTACGAGCAGTACTTC.

V is TRBV10-3 and J is TRBJ2-3; D ambiguous. In germline, CDR1 is ENHRY, CDR2 SYGVKD. The CDR3 runs 11 residues. V lost 3 bases, J lost 6 bases, and 4 bases lay in between. For the CDR3, the DNA is TGTGCCATCAGTGATCTGGATACGCAGTATTTT. Translation: CAISDLDTQYF.

This clone was counted a single time. The chain employs TRBV9 and TRBJ2-7; TRBD2 aligns across 8 bases. The CDR3 has 14 residues. V was pared by 1 base and J by 5 bases, with 5 bases of the junction left unmatched. CDR1 SGDLS and CDR2 YYNGEE come from the germline V gene. The CDR3 bases are TGTGCCAGCAGCGTATACCCGGGAGGGAACGAGCAGTACTTC. It specifies CASSVYPGGNEQYF.

The chain joins TRBV28 to TRBJ1-1, with TRBD1 as a possible D gene (5 bases). This CDR3 comprises 13 residues. CDR1 and CDR2 (germline): MDHEN, SYDVKM. V lost 6 bases, J lost 1 base, and 9 bases lay in between. CDR3 nucleotide sequence: TGTGCCAGCAGCTCAGGGTGGAACACTGAAGCTTTCTTT. This gives the protein CASSSGWNTEAFF. Drawing the rest from reference TRBV28 and TRBJ1-1, the complete variable domain is DVKVTQSSRYLVKRTGEKVFLECVQDMDHENMFWYRQDPGLGLRLIYFSYDVKMKEKGDIPEGYSVSREKKERFSLILESASTNQTSMYLCASSSGWNTEAFFGQGTRLTVV.

The rearrangement links TRBV6-5 to TRBJ2-7; D possibly corresponds to TRBD1 (5 bases). Between the trimmed V and J ends, which lost 4 bases and 3 bases, there was a span of 19 bases. In germline, CDR1 is MNHEY, CDR2 SVGAGI. The CDR3 spans 16 residues. The CDR3 DNA sequence: TGTGCCAGCAGTTTGGAGCAGGGCCTCCCAAACTACGAGCAGTACTTC. This codes for CASSLEQGLPNYEQYF.

The chain is built from TRBV4-1 and TRBJ1-1; D is ambiguous. The CDR3 sequence is 13 residues long. Germline CDR1 reads MGHRA; CDR2 reads YSYEKL. Deletions cut 4 bases from V and 6 bases from J, with 12 bases between. CDR3 sequence: CASSLILRAEAFF. The CDR3 region has the DNA TGCGCCAGCAGCCTGATACTGCGGGCTGAAGCTTTCTTT.

This chain links TRBV5-1 with TRBJ2-4, with a weak D call TRBD1 (5 bases). The CDR3 has 15 residues. Germline CDR1 reads SGHRS; CDR2 reads YFSETQ. The V gene lost 2 bases and the J gene lost 5 bases, with 14 bases spanning the gap. CDR3 sequence: CASSFQGPPENIQYF. The CDR3 DNA follows: TGCGCCAGCAGCTTTCAGGGCCCACCCGAAAACATTCAGTACTTC. Filled out from reference TRBV5-1 and TRBJ2-4, the complete variable domain reads KAGVTQTPRYLIKTRGQQVTLSCSPISGHRSVSWYQQTPGQGLQFLFEYFSETQRNKGNFPGRFSGRQFSNSRSEMNVSTLELGDSALYLCASSFQGPPENIQYFGAGTRLSVL.

The chain couples TRBV7-9 to TRBJ2-1; 8 bases are a match to TRBD1. CDR1 is SEHNR and CDR2 is FQNEAQ in the germline V gene (reference sequence). The V segment lost 4 bases and the J segment 6 bases; nucleotides outside the gene matches: 11. The CDR3 totals 16 residues. The CDR3 sequence: CASSSPSDRVGNEQFF. Written as DNA, the CDR3 is TGTGCCAGCAGCTCCCCCTCGGACAGGGTAGGCAATGAGCAGTTCTTC.

This rearrangement joins TRBV7-6 to TRBJ2-5, with 8 bases aligning to TRBD2. CDR1 and CDR2 from the germline V gene are SGHVS and FNYEAQ. Unmatched junction bases numbered 11, after V lost 3 bases and J lost 5 bases. CDR3 length: 16 amino acids. The CDR3 reads CASSLGSGGVGETQYF. The CDR3 DNA reads as TGTGCCAGCAGCTTGGGGAGCGGGGGAGTAGGGGAGACCCAGTACTTC.

CDR3 nucleotides: TGTGCCAGCAGCTTAGCGGCGGCTAGCGGCTACAATGAGCAGTTCTTC. Its protein is CASSLAAASGYNEQFF. This sequence joins TRBV7-2 and TRBJ2-1, with 7 bases aligning to TRBD2. Trimming removed 0 bases from V and 3 bases from J; junction bases left unmatched: 5. The germline V gene has CDR1 SGHTA and CDR2 FQGNSA. There are 16 residues in the CDR3.

Of note for this clone: Compared with germline, one end of the junction differs, possibly owing to a read error. The V call is TRBV7-9, the J call TRBJ1-6, with D tentatively TRBD1 (6 bases). Germline V CDR1 and CDR2: SEHNR, FQNEAQ (reference sequence). The CDR3 is 17 amino acids. The CDR3 region is CSSSSTQQGSYNSPLHF. DNA of the CDR3: TGTTCCAGCAGCTCCACCCAACAGGGCTCCTATAATTCCCCCCTCCACTTT.

This chain uses TRBV18 with TRBJ1-2, with TRBD1 matching over 7 bases. J was trimmed by 0 bases and V by 4 bases; bases with no gene match: 11. Germline assignment: CDR1 KGHSH and CDR2 LQKENI. CDR3 size: 17 residues. CDR3 sequence: CASSQMTLTGTNYGYTF. CDR3 bases: TGTGCCAGCTCACAGATGACCTTGACAGGGACTAACTATGGCTACACCTTC. The full variable domain, its missing parts supplied by reference TRBV18 and TRBJ1-2, is NAGVMQNPRHLVRRRGQEARLRCSPMKGHSHVYWYRQLPEEGLKFMVYLQKENIIDESGMPKERFSAEFPKEGPSILRIQQVVRGDSAAYFCASSQMTLTGTNYGYTFGSGTRLTVV.

The chain employs TRBV9 and TRBJ1-1, with D unresolved. The CDR3 extends over 12 amino acids. V gave up 3 bases and J gave up 7 bases, with 10 bases separating them. CDR1 is SGDLS and CDR2 is YYNGEE in the germline V gene. The CDR3 nucleotides are TGTGCCAGCAGCGGAATAAGAGGTGAAGCTTTCTTT. Its protein product is CASSGIRGEAFF.

This CDR3 is CASSEGPGVSYEQYF. The DNA of the CDR3 is TGTGCCAGCAGTGAAGGCCCAGGGGTTAGCTACGAGCAGTACTTC. The gene calls are TRBV6-1 and TRBJ2-7; D is perhaps TRBD1 (6 bases). Trimming left V 1 base short and J 3 bases short, with 13 bases between. The germline CDR1 and CDR2 sequences are MNHNS and SASEGT. The CDR3 is 15 residues long.

This rearrangement joins TRBV9 to TRBJ2-5; 8 bases match TRBD1. The end of the DNA fits TRBJ2-7 better, so the J call may be wrong. The CDR3 runs 15 residues. Per germline, CDR1 SGDLS and CDR2 YYNGEE. In DNA form, the CDR3 reads TGTGCCAGCAGCGTAGGAGGCAGGGGGCTCTACGAGCAGTACTTC. It encodes CASSVGGRGLYEQYF.

The chain employs TRBV5-6 and TRBJ2-7; TRBD1 might be the D (6 bases). The germline gives CDR1 SGHDT, CDR2 YYEEEE. The V gene lost 3 bases and the J gene lost 0 bases, with 7 bases spanning the gap. CDR3 size: 13 residues. CDR3 DNA sequence: TGTGCCAGCAGCTCAGGGGTCTCCTACGAGCAGTACTTC. Translating it yields CASSSGVSYEQYF.